The 30 T cell receptor beta chains in this list originate from one sample, sequenced in a study of CD8+CD57+ T cells in acquired aplastic anemia (dated by TCRdb to 2017 to 2018). Expansion of CD8+CD57+ cells had been shown by flow cytometry in the patients chosen for sequencing. Sequencing instrument: Illumina HiSeq 2000. Profiling of TCR beta VDJ combinations and CDR3 sequences used genomic DNA as the template. TCRdb trimmed the raw reads at Q25, called clones with MiXCR and kept productive beta chains. Entries are consolidated by CDR3 protein sequence, retaining the most common genes and DNA. For this sample there are about 98,000 distinct CDR3 sequences; roughly 70% appear just once. 65% of the sample goes to the ten largest clones. Sequenced material: sorted CD4+, CD8+, or CD8+CD57+ T cells (not recorded which) from PBMCs. These receptors were taken from a human donor with aplastic anemia.

V and J are TRBV2 and TRBJ2-3; the D is unclear. In germline, CDR1 is SNHLY, CDR2 FYNNEI. Trimming removed 5 bases from V and 1 base from J, with 10 bases in between. This CDR3 is built from 14 residues. CDR3 amino acids: CASSQSVGTDTQYF. The DNA of the CDR3 is TGTGCCAGCAGTCAGTCGGTGGGCACAGATACGCAGTATTTT.

The chain is built from TRBV7-6 and TRBJ2-7, with TRBD1 matching over 9 bases. With 5 bases clipped from V and 4 bases from J, the junction kept 6 bases outside the gene matches. CDR3 size: 14 residues. Germline V gene lookup returns CDR1 SGHVS and CDR2 FNYEAQ. DNA of the CDR3: TGTGCCAGCAGCAACCGGGACAGGGATTACGAGCAGTACTTC. This codes for CASSNRDRDYEQYF.

V usage is TRBV20-1 and J usage is TRBJ2-5, with TRBD1 identical over 7 bases. Germline CDR1 DFQATT, CDR2 SNEGSKA (reference sequence). The CDR3 is made up of 15 amino acids. After removal of 6 bases from V and 2 bases from J, the junction contained 12 bases not matched to a gene. CDR3: CSAVPFKGQQETQYF. The DNA of the CDR3 is TGCAGTGCCGTCCCATTTAAGGGACAGCAAGAGACCCAGTACTTC.

The chain recombines TRBV6-5 with TRBJ1-6; D is ambiguous. The CDR3 sequence is 14 residues long. Germline CDR1 reads MNHEY; CDR2 reads SVGAGI. Between the trimmed V and J ends, which lost 2 bases and 10 bases, there was a span of 12 bases. The chain's CDR3 is CASSYSDNLSPLHF. For the CDR3, the DNA is TGTGCCAGCAGTTACAGTGACAACCTGTCACCCCTCCACTTT.

The chain employs TRBV20-1 and TRBJ2-7; no definite D call. Germline lookup yields CDR1 DFQATT and CDR2 SNEGSKA (reference sequence). V lost 7 bases and J 5 bases, leaving 12 bases between the germline ends. This CDR3 contains 11 residues. The CDR3 region is CSGTDGHEQYF. The CDR3 region has the DNA TGCAGTGGCACCGACGGTCACGAGCAGTACTTC.

This clonotype has only a few counts. The chain employs TRBV2 and TRBJ1-5; the D gene is possibly TRBD1 (6 bases). Trimming removed 2 bases at V and 4 bases at J, with 12 bases between. CDR1 is SNHLY, CDR2 FYNNEI, per germline. The CDR3 spans 15 residues. CDR3 nucleotide sequence: TGTGCCAGCAGTGAAACGACAGGACTGAATCAGCCCCAGCATTTT. The encoded protein is CASSETTGLNQPQHF.

This clonotype appeared many times. This chain uses TRBV25-1 with TRBJ2-6; a weak D match, TRBD1 (7 bases). Germline-derived CDR1 and CDR2 are MGHDK and SYGVNS. This CDR3 contains 17 residues. V lost 2 bases to trimming and J lost 0 bases, with 11 bases between them. The chain's CDR3 is CASSEGGTASGANVLTF. CDR3 nucleotide sequence: TGTGCCAGCAGTGAAGGCGGGACAGCCTCTGGGGCCAACGTCCTGACTTTC.

This sequence joins TRBV2 and TRBJ2-5; D possibly corresponds to TRBD1 (5 bases). In germline, CDR1 is SNHLY, CDR2 FYNNEI. V was trimmed by 1 base and J by 1 base, leaving 10 bases between them. This CDR3 has 15 amino acids. DNA for the CDR3: TGTGCCAGCAGTGAAGGACTCAGGGCCCAAGAGACCCAGTACTTC. This translates into CASSEGLRAQETQYF. Full variable domain (rest looked up from reference TRBV2 and TRBJ2-5): EPEVTQTPSHQVTQMGQEVILRCVPISNHLYFYWYRQILGQKVEFLVSFYNNEISEKSEIFDDQFSVERPDGSNFTLKIRSTKLEDSAMYFCASSEGLRAQETQYFGPGTRLLVL.

J is TRBJ2-7 and V is TRBV2, with D unresolved. This CDR3 has 15 residues. The germline CDR1 and CDR2 sequences are SNHLY and FYNNEI. With 5 bases removed from V and 4 bases from J, the gap between germline ends came to 18 bases. CDR3 sequence: CASSLEEWLGYEQYF. CDR3 nucleotide sequence: TGTGCCAGCAGTTTAGAGGAATGGCTTGGATACGAGCAGTACTTC.

The chain has TRBV5-8 and TRBJ2-7; 9 bases align to TRBD2. This CDR3 region has 13 residues. V shed 4 bases and J 5 bases; nucleotides not matched to a gene: 4. CDR1 and CDR2 from the germline V gene are SGHTS and YDEGEE. CDR3 sequence: CASSLGTSNEQYF. DNA of the CDR3: TGTGCCAGCAGCCTGGGGACTAGCAACGAGCAGTACTTC.

V and J are TRBV9 and TRBJ1-2, with D possibly TRBD1 on 6 matching bases. V lost 2 bases and J lost 8, with 19 bases in between. The CDR3 loop spans 15 amino acids. In germline, CDR1 is SGDLS, CDR2 YYNGEE. CDR3 amino acids: CASSVPREGGKGYTF. The CDR3, as DNA: TGTGCCAGCAGCGTCCCGAGGGAGGGGGGCAAAGGCTACACCTTC.

This clonotype was seen at least ten times. The rearrangement uses TRBV7-9 and TRBJ2-3, with 8 nucleotides matching TRBD1. Germline loops: CDR1 SEHNR, CDR2 FQNEAQ (reference sequence). The CDR3 is 15 amino acids. J was trimmed by 4 bases and V by 4 bases; bases with no gene match: 7. The CDR3 bases are TGTGCCAGCAGCTCTGGGGCAGGGGGCCCAGATACGCAGTATTTT. This gives the protein CASSSGAGGPDTQYF. Drawing the rest from reference TRBV7-9 and TRBJ2-3, the complete variable domain is DTGVSQNPRHKITKRGQNVTFRCDPISEHNRLYWYRQTLGQGPEFLTYFQNEAQLEKSRLLSDRFSAERPKGSFSTLEIQRTEQGDSAMYLCASSSGAGGPDTQYFGPGTRLTVL.

This clonotype was recorded many times. J is TRBJ2-7 and V is TRBV27, with D perhaps TRBD1 (6 bases). The CDR3 consists of 13 residues. CDR1 is MNHEY, CDR2 SMNVEV, per germline (reference sequence). Trimming removed 7 bases from V and 3 bases from J, with 13 bases in between. The CDR3 DNA sequence: TGTGCCAGCACGTCAGGGGTCGGCTACGAGCAGTACTTC. Its translation is CASTSGVGYEQYF.

A few counts support this clonotype. This chain links TRBV7-9 with TRBJ2-3; no reliable D call. V lost 9 bases and J lost 2, with 6 bases in between. From germline, CDR1 is SEHNR and CDR2 FQNEAQ (reference sequence). The CDR3 has 11 residues. As DNA, the CDR3 is TGTGCCAGTACTCTCACAGATACGCAGTATTTT. As protein: CASTLTDTQYF.

The chain joins TRBV7-6 to TRBJ2-1, with unresolved D. This CDR3 is 15 amino acids long. Trimming took 1 base from V and 6 from J, leaving 13 bases between them. Germline V lookup: CDR1 SGHVS, CDR2 FNYEAQ. The CDR3 reads CASSLDPTERNEQFF. In DNA form, the CDR3 reads TGTGCCAGCAGCTTAGATCCCACAGAACGCAATGAGCAGTTCTTC.

This clonotype was seen a handful of times. The chain carries TRBV29-1 and TRBJ2-1, with D uncertain. The CDR3 length is 13 residues. Germline V gene lookup returns CDR1 SQVTM and CDR2 ANQGSEA. V was pared by 2 bases and J by 6 bases, with 11 bases between. The CDR3 spells CSVEIATANEQFF. The CDR3 nucleotides are TGCAGCGTTGAAATCGCCACGGCCAATGAGCAGTTCTTC.

This clonotype was seen a few times. V usage is TRBV7-6 and J usage is TRBJ2-2; D is ambiguous. The ends were cut back, 6 bases at V and 5 bases at J, with 16 bases in the middle. From germline, CDR1 is SGHVS and CDR2 FNYEAQ. This CDR3 spans 15 amino acids. CDR3 bases: TGTGCCAGCAGGTTCCAGGTCACAAGGACCGGGGAGCTGTTTTTT. The encoded protein is CASRFQVTRTGELFF.

V usage is TRBV7-6 and J usage is TRBJ1-2; TRBD1 agrees at 11 bases. V shed 4 bases, J shed 0 bases, and the junction held 7 bases outside the gene matches. This CDR3 comprises 17 residues. Germline V gene lookup returns CDR1 SGHVS and CDR2 FNYEAQ. The CDR3 bases are TGTGCCAGCAGCTCGGACAGGGGGCGCGAAGCTAACTATGGCTACACCTTC. Its protein is CASSSDRGREANYGYTF. The whole variable domain, filled in from reference TRBV7-6 and TRBJ1-2, reads GAGVSQSPRYKVTKRGQDVALRCDPISGHVSLYWYRQALGQGPEFLTYFNYEAQQDKSGLPNDRFSAERPEGSISTLTIQRTEQRDSAMYRCASSSDRGREANYGYTFGSGTRLTVV.

Comment on this clonotype: Its ends do not fully match the called genes, so a read error is possible. This sequence joins TRBV19 and TRBJ2-7, with D perhaps matching TRBD1 (5 bases). The CDR3 covers 15 residues. Looked up from germline, CDR1 is LNHDA and CDR2 is SQIVND (reference sequence). Here the CDR3 reads CTSSIQDTARYEQYF. The CDR3 region has the DNA TGTACCAGTAGTATCCAGGACACCGCAAGATACGAGCAGTACTTC.

The chain is built from TRBV19 and TRBJ2-7; no reliable D call. V gave up 3 bases and J gave up 5 bases, with 14 bases separating them. Germline-derived CDR1 and CDR2 are LNHDA and SQIVND (reference sequence). This CDR3 is 14 amino acids long. The CDR3, as DNA: TGTGCCAGTAGTATGGTCCCCTCCCGGGACGAGCAGTACTTC. Translating it yields CASSMVPSRDEQYF.

With regard to this clonotype: An end of the junction does not agree with germline; a read error may underlie this. The chain recombines TRBV20-1 with TRBJ2-7; 10 bases match TRBD2. Germline CDR1 DFQATT, CDR2 SNEGSKA (reference sequence). There are 14 residues in the CDR3. The CDR3 sequence: CSARDPSGSNERYF. CDR3 nucleotides: TGCAGTGCTAGAGATCCTAGCGGGAGCAACGAGCGGTACTTC.

V and J are TRBV20-1 and TRBJ2-1; D gene ambiguous. The CDR3 extends over 16 amino acids. V was cut by 0 bases and J by 0 bases, with 12 bases left in between. Germline V lookup: CDR1 DFQATT, CDR2 SNEGSKA (reference sequence). In nucleotides, the CDR3 is TGCAGTGCTAGAGATCGGGTCCAGAGCTCCTACAATGAGCAGTTCTTC. Protein sequence: CSARDRVQSSYNEQFF.

The CDR3, as DNA: TGTGCCAGCTCTCTAGGGGGGGCCAACGTCCTGACTTTC. As protein: CASSLGGANVLTF. This sequence joins TRBV7-3 and TRBJ2-6; no reliable D call. The V gene's germline CDR1 is SGHTA and CDR2 FQGTGA. Trimming pared 8 bases from V and 4 bases from J, leaving 9 bases between. The CDR3 consists of 13 residues.

In its sample, this clonotype was seen a few times. The chain couples TRBV19 to TRBJ1-2, with D possibly matching TRBD1 (5 bases). Germline V gene data show CDR1 as LNHDA and CDR2 as SQIVND (reference sequence). Trimming took 6 bases from V and 4 from J, leaving 15 bases between them. The CDR3 has 14 residues. The CDR3 nucleotides read TGTGCCAGTAGCCTACAGGCTTGGGGCTATGGCTACACCTTC. Residues: CASSLQAWGYGYTF.

The CDR3 is CSLNEGGTGEQFF. The DNA for the CDR3 is TGCAGCCTCAATGAGGGAGGGACAGGAGAGCAGTTCTTC. The chain joins TRBV29-1 to TRBJ2-1; the D gene is possibly TRBD1 (8 bases). This CDR3 has 13 residues. The V end lost 8 bases, the J end lost 10 bases, and 21 bases lay between the germline ends. Germline lookup yields CDR1 SQVTM and CDR2 ANQGSEA.

J is TRBJ2-3 and V is TRBV20-1; 8 bases map to TRBD2. Germline CDR1 reads DFQATT; CDR2 reads SNEGSKA (reference sequence). Trimming removed 3 bases from V and 0 bases from J; junction bases left unmatched: 5. This CDR3 has 15 residues. The CDR3 is CSASLTSGSTDTQYF. DNA for the CDR3: TGCAGTGCTAGTCTAACTAGCGGTAGCACAGATACGCAGTATTTT.

This chain joins TRBV20-1 and TRBJ1-1, with D hard to call. Germline CDR1 reads DFQATT; CDR2 reads SNEGSKA (reference sequence). This CDR3 spans 11 amino acids. With 3 bases removed from V and 2 bases from J, the gap between germline ends came to 4 bases. CDR3 sequence: CSASANTEAFF. The CDR3 DNA is TGCAGTGCTAGTGCTAACACTGAAGCTTTCTTT.

The chain links TRBV10-3 to TRBJ1-3; no clear D gene. V was clipped by 0 bases and J by 0 bases, with 12 bases between them. From germline, CDR1 is ENHRY and CDR2 SYGVKD. The CDR3 spans 17 residues. For the CDR3, the DNA is TGTGCCATCAGTGAGTCCCCCGCGCCCGTCTCTGGAAACACCATATATTTT. This encodes CAISESPAPVSGNTIYF.

A few counts support this clonotype. The rearrangement links TRBV25-1 to TRBJ2-1; the D is unclear. Trimming took 5 bases from V and 9 from J, leaving 8 bases between them. Germline loops: CDR1 MGHDK, CDR2 SYGVNS. This CDR3 comprises 11 residues. The CDR3 sequence: CASSSSSEQFF. Here the CDR3 DNA reads TGTGCCAGCAGTAGCAGCAGTGAGCAGTTCTTC.

The rearrangement joins TRBV12-3 or TRBV12-4 to TRBJ1-4, with 8 bases identical to TRBD1. The CDR3 has 16 residues. Trimming at V came to 6 bases and at J to 2 bases, leaving 8 bases not matched to a gene. DNA of the CDR3: TGTGCCAGCAGCCCGTCAGGGGGCCTTACTAATGAAAAACTGTTTTTT. Its protein product is CASSPSGGLTNEKLFF.